A selection of T cell receptor beta chains follows, all from one sample in a study of T cell responses to AZD1222 COVID-19 vaccine. Method: immunoSEQ multiplex PCR; TCRdb's copy keeps in-frame clones and lacks some. The table includes roughly 49,000 clones, about 91% detected once. The starting material was peripheral blood, obtained 28 days after the second AZD1222 dose. These receptors originate from an adult who received the AZD1222 COVID-19 vaccine. CDR3s include the opening cysteine and the closing phenylalanine or tryptophan. The D gene is left open where the match is weak. Expanded clones are given a class, and other clones once, few, many or no size at all.

v_gene	d_gene	j_gene	abundance	CDR3nt	CDR3aa
TRBV19	-	TRBJ2-3	-	TGTGCCAGTAGCCGGACGAGGGATACGCAGTATTTT	CASSRTRDTQYF
TRBV2	TRBD1	TRBJ2-3	-	TGTGCCAGCAGTGTAAGACAGGGGGGCACAGATACGCAGTATTTT	CASSVRQGGTDTQYF
TRBV10-2	TRBD2	TRBJ2-1	-	TGCGCCAGCAGTAACCCCGGGACTAGCGGGAGGGCCATCTATGAGCAGTTCTTC	CASSNPGTSGRAIYEQFF
TRBV5-1	TRBD2	TRBJ2-7	-	TGCGCCAGCAGCTTGGCCCTTGGACGGGGGGAGAACGAGCAGTACTTC	CASSLALGRGENEQYF
TRBV5-1	TRBD2	TRBJ2-5	few	TGCGCCAGCAGAGGGCTAGCGGGAGGTGAACAAGAGACCCAGTACTTC	CASRGLAGGEQETQYF
TRBV19	-	TRBJ1-2	-	TGTGCCAGTAGTACTGAGGGGATTTCCTATGGCTACACCTTC	CASSTEGISYGYTF
TRBV5-1	TRBD1	TRBJ1-4	few	TGCGCCAGCAGCCAACGACAGGGCAAGGGGGATGAAAAACTGTTTTTT	CASSQRQGKGDEKLFF
TRBV27	-	TRBJ1-5	once	TGTGCCAGCAGTTTACGGGCCGGTTGGCCCCAGCATTTT	CASSLRAGWPQHF
TRBV21-1	-	TRBJ2-5	-	TGTGCCAGCAGCAATTGCACGGGTGTAGAGACCCAGTACTTC	CASSNCTGVETQYF
TRBV30	TRBD1	TRBJ1-2	-	TGTGCCTGGAGTGGCCGGGACAGGGTTTATGGCTACACCTTC	CAWSGRDRVYGYTF
TRBV28	TRBD1	TRBJ1-5	-	TGTGCCAGCAGTCCGCAACAGGGGGCCCACAATCAGCCCCAGCATTTT	CASSPQQGAHNQPQHF
TRBV6-5	-	TRBJ1-2	-	TGTGCCAGCAGTTACTCGAAAAGGGACTTCTATGGCTACACCTTC	CASSYSKRDFYGYTF
TRBV29-1	-	TRBJ2-7	-	TGCAGCGTTGTTCCAAGCTCCTACGAGCAGTACTTC	CSVVPSSYEQYF
TRBV7-8	TRBD2	TRBJ2-7	-	TGTGCCAGCAACCCATCCTCGGGAGGGGGGCGGGCCTACGAGCAGTACTTC	CASNPSSGGGRAYEQYF
TRBV19	-	TRBJ2-7	once	TGTGCCAGTAGAGGTCCCAGCCCCTCCTACGAGCAGTACTTC	CASRGPSPSYEQYF
TRBV7-6	TRBD2	TRBJ2-7	-	TGTGCCAGCAGCGAGACTAGCGGGAGGGCCTACGAGCAGTACTTC	CASSETSGRAYEQYF
TRBV2	TRBD1	TRBJ2-2	-	TGTGCCAGCAGTGAGGTTCGACAGGGGGCAAGGGTCGGGGAGCTGTTTTTT	CASSEVRQGARVGELFF
TRBV24-1	-	TRBJ2-1	-	TGTGCCACCAGTGATTTGCGGGAGAAGGGCGCTCGTGACAATGAGCAGTTCTTC	CATSDLREKGARDNEQFF
TRBV5-1	-	TRBJ2-3	once	TGCGCCAGCAGCTTGCCCACAGATACGCAGTATTTT	CASSLPTDTQYF
TRBV14	TRBD1	TRBJ1-2	medium-sized	TGTGCCAGCAGCCAAGGACAGGGAATCGGAAAGTATGGCTACACCTTC	CASSQGQGIGKYGYTF
TRBV30	TRBD1	TRBJ1-1	-	TGTGCCTGGGCTGAGACAGGGGTAGCACCTGAAGCTTTCTTT	CAWAETGVAPEAFF
TRBV2	-	TRBJ1-1	few	TGTGCCAGCAAATCGGTGGAGGGGAACACTGAAGCTTTCTTT	CASKSVEGNTEAFF
TRBV15	-	TRBJ1-2	-	TGTGCCACCGTGGGGTTGCCTAACTATGGCTACACCTTC	CATVGLPNYGYTF
TRBV2	TRBD1	TRBJ2-2	-	TGTGCCAGCAGGCCGGGACAGAGAAACACCGGGGAGCTGTTTTTT	CASRPGQRNTGELFF
TRBV11-1	-	TRBJ2-5	few	TGTGCCAGCAGCCCGACCGGCGGAAGTAAAGAGACCCAGTACTTC	CASSPTGGSKETQYF
TRBV6-1	-	TRBJ1-1	-	TGTGCCAGCAGCCGTTCGGAGGCTTTCTTT	CASSRSEAFF
TRBV27	TRBD1	TRBJ2-7	once	TGTGCCAGCTCCCACGGGACAGGGGGTCGGTACGAGCAGTACTTC	CASSHGTGGRYEQYF
TRBV7-2	TRBD1	TRBJ2-2	-	TGTGCCAGCAGCCCCGACAGGGTACGGACCGGGGAGCTGTTTTTT	CASSPDRVRTGELFF
TRBV5-1	TRBD2	TRBJ2-7	-	TGCGCCAGCAGCTTGGGACTAGCTTTCTACGAGCAGTACTTC	CASSLGLAFYEQYF
TRBV3-1/TRBV3-2	TRBD1	TRBJ1-2	few	TGTGCCAGCAGGGAGACAGGGGGTAACTATGGCTACACCTTC	CASRETGGNYGYTF
TRBV6-1	TRBD2	TRBJ2-3	once	TGTGCCAGCAGTGAAAGGCTAGCGGCCCTCACAGATACGCAGTATTTT	CASSERLAALTDTQYF
TRBV28	-	TRBJ2-3	-	TGTGCCAGCAGTGGACACAGGACAGATACGCAGTATTTT	CASSGHRTDTQYF
TRBV10-3	-	TRBJ2-7	once	TGTGCCACCGTTGACCGTGACAATCCCTACGAGCAGTACTTC	CATVDRDNPYEQYF
TRBV24-1	TRBD1	TRBJ1-1	few	TGTGCCACCAGCTCCTCGGGACAGGGGGACACTGAAGCTTTCTTT	CATSSSGQGDTEAFF
TRBV28	TRBD1	TRBJ2-7	-	TGTGCCAGCAGTTCCGGGACAGGTTACGAGCAGTACTTC	CASSSGTGYEQYF
TRBV11-2	-	TRBJ1-2	-	TGTGCCAGCAGCGGTTACAGGGAAAGCTATGGCTACACCTTC	CASSGYRESYGYTF
TRBV7-9	TRBD2	TRBJ2-1	-	TGTGCCAGCAGCTACTTAGCGGGGGGACTAGGAGTCTACAATGAGCAGTTCTTC	CASSYLAGGLGVYNEQFF
TRBV28	-	TRBJ1-4	-	TGTGCCAGCAGTTTTCCGCAGACAACTAATGAAAAACTGTTTTTT	CASSFPQTTNEKLFF
TRBV5-1	-	TRBJ2-1	-	TGCGCCAGCAGCTTGGCCCGGACCTACAATGAGCAGTTCTTC	CASSLARTYNEQFF
TRBV19	TRBD2	TRBJ2-3	-	TGTGCCAGTAGTATGGCAGAGCGGGAGACCCCAGATACGCAGTATTTT	CASSMAERETPDTQYF
TRBV29-1	-	TRBJ2-7	-	TGCAGCGTTGTTTGGGGCTCCTACGAGCAGTACTTC	CSVVWGSYEQYF
TRBV29-1	TRBD1	TRBJ1-2	once	TGCAGCGTTGAGTTGGGACAGGACTATGGCTACACCTTC	CSVELGQDYGYTF
TRBV18	-	TRBJ1-5	-	TGTGCCAGCTCACCGTCCCCCGCCAGCAATCAGCCCCAGCATTTT	CASSPSPASNQPQHF
TRBV6-5	-	TRBJ1-2	-	TGTGCCAGCAGTTACGACCGGACTGATGGCTACACCTTC	CASSYDRTDGYTF
TRBV19	TRBD1	TRBJ1-3	-	TGTGCCAGTAAGAGGGACAGGGCATCTGGAAACACCATATATTTT	CASKRDRASGNTIYF
TRBV14	TRBD2	TRBJ2-1	-	TGTGCCAGCAGCCAAGATGGGGCGGGAGGCTCCTACAATGAGCAGTTCTTC	CASSQDGAGGSYNEQFF
TRBV12-1	-	TRBJ1-1	-	TGTGCCAGCAGCTCTCCAGTTTGGGACACTGAAGCTTTCTTT	CASSSPVWDTEAFF
TRBV18	TRBD1	TRBJ2-2	-	TGTGCCAGCTCACCAGAGCAGGGGGCTGCCGGGGAGCTGTTTTTT	CASSPEQGAAGELFF
TRBV5-4	-	TRBJ1-1	-	TGTGCCAGCAGCCTGGGCGGAGACGAGGGACGGGAAGCTTTCTTT	CASSLGGDEGREAFF
TRBV7-3	-	TRBJ2-3	-	TGTGCCAGCAGCTTATTGGGCGGGGTGGGGTCAGATACGCAGTATTTT	CASSLLGGVGSDTQYF
TRBV30	TRBD2	TRBJ2-1	-	TGTGCCTGGAGTGTACGGGGACTAGCGTTCTACAATGAGCAGTTCTTC	CAWSVRGLAFYNEQFF
TRBV28	TRBD2	TRBJ2-1	-	TGTGCCAGCAGTCTTCTCCTCAGGACTAGGACCTACAATGAGCAGTTCTTC	CASSLLLRTRTYNEQFF
TRBV28	TRBD1	TRBJ1-4	once	TGTGCCAGCAGTTCTCGGACAGGGAGAGGGGAAAAACTGTTTTTT	CASSSRTGRGEKLFF